These 11 T cell receptor beta chains share one sample of origin, sequenced in a study of CD8+ T cells in alopecia areata. Treatment defined: oral pan-JAK inhibitor, 5-10 mg twice daily. cDNA reverse transcribed from extracted RNA served as the sequencing template. Only in-frame clones appear in the TCRdb table, and some are missing; sequencing was by immunoSEQ multiplex PCR. Among 200,000 or so clones listed, 55% to 70% were seen once. Specimen: CD4+ T cells sorted from blood, collected at week 24, from a patient treated with tofacitinib. The receptors originated from a human donor with alopecia areata.

V usage is TRBV4-2 and J usage is TRBJ1-6; unclear D gene. This CDR3 contains 18 residues. The germline V gene has CDR1 LGHNA and CDR2 YNFKEQ. V was shortened by 0 bases and J by 0 bases, with 12 bases between the two germline ends. The CDR3, as DNA: TGTGCCAGCAGCCAAGATACGGCAAAGAGCTCCTATAATTCACCCCTCCACTTT. Translated: CASSQDTAKSSYNSPLHF.

The chain carries TRBV7-9 and TRBJ1-3; D possibly corresponds to TRBD1 (6 bases). The CDR3 is 14 amino acids. The germline V and J ends were trimmed by 5 bases and 1 base, with 9 bases remaining between them. In germline, CDR1 is SEHNR, CDR2 FQNEAQ (reference sequence). CDR3 amino acids: CASSQTGSGNTIYF. CDR3 DNA: TGTGCCAGCAGCCAAACAGGGTCTGGAAACACCATATATTTT. The whole variable domain, filled in from reference TRBV7-9 and TRBJ1-3, reads DTGVSQNPRHKITKRGQNVTFRCDPISEHNRLYWYRQTLGQGPEFLTYFQNEAQLEKSRLLSDRFSAERPKGSFSTLEIQRTEQGDSAMYLCASSQTGSGNTIYFGEGSWLTVV.

The chain combines TRBV14 with TRBJ2-5, with TRBD1 matching 7 bases. The CDR3 length is 15 residues. Trimming cost V 2 bases and J 2 bases; bases outside gene matches: 5. The germline gives CDR1 SGHDN, CDR2 FVKESK. CDR3 DNA sequence: TGTGCCAGCAGCCAAATCGGGACAGAGCAAGAGACCCAGTACTTC. Protein: CASSQIGTEQETQYF.

This rearrangement joins TRBV15 to TRBJ1-4, with unresolved D. The germline V and J ends were trimmed by 5 bases and 8 bases, with 6 bases remaining between them. CDR1 is LNHNV, CDR2 YYDKDF, per germline (reference sequence). There are 11 residues in the CDR3. CDR3 sequence (DNA): TGTGCCACCAGCGGCCGGGAAAAACTGTTTTTT. As protein: CATSGREKLFF.

A note on this clone: The identical CDR3 is also encoded by other nucleotide sequences in the sample. This chain uses TRBV5-1 with TRBJ1-2; D may be TRBD1 (5 bases). Trimming cost V 3 bases and J 5 bases, with 8 bases left between them. There are 12 residues in the CDR3. The V gene's germline CDR1 is SGHRS and CDR2 YFSETQ. Here the CDR3 reads CASSYDSYGYTF. For the CDR3, the DNA is TGCGCCAGCAGCTACGACAGTTATGGCTACACCTTC.

In this sample, this clone turned up many times. The chain couples TRBV5-6 to TRBJ2-2; D call uncertain. V lost 4 bases to trimming and J lost 7 bases, with 11 bases between them. In germline, CDR1 is SGHDT, CDR2 YYEEEE. The CDR3 is 13 amino acids. The CDR3, as DNA: TGTGCCAGCAGCCCAGACTTGGACGGGGAGCTGTTTTTT. Encoded protein: CASSPDLDGELFF.

This clone was observed a few times. The chain's CDR3 is CSVEDGGGEQYF. In nucleotides, the CDR3 is TGCAGCGTTGAAGACGGAGGCGGCGAGCAGTACTTC. This chain joins TRBV29-1 and TRBJ2-7, with a weak D call TRBD2 (5 bases). Germline loops: CDR1 SQVTM, CDR2 ANQGSEA. V shed 0 bases and J shed 6 bases, with 9 bases lying between them. This CDR3 is built from 12 residues.

This rearrangement joins TRBV29-1 to TRBJ2-3; no clear D gene. This CDR3 region has 11 residues. The germline V gene encodes CDR1 SQVTM and CDR2 ANQGSEA. V was pared by 3 bases and J by 9 bases, with 10 bases between. In DNA form, the CDR3 reads TGCAGCGTTGACACAGCCCGAACGCAGTATTTT. This codes for CSVDTARTQYF.

The CDR3 DNA reads as TGTGCCAGCTCACCGACAGGGGGTATTGAAAAACTGTTTTTT. This translates into CASSPTGGIEKLFF. The chain links TRBV18 to TRBJ1-4, with TRBD1 identical over 9 bases. CDR1 KGHSH and CDR2 LQKENI come from the germline V gene. V gave up 3 bases and J gave up 7 bases; unmatched junction bases: 3. This CDR3 is built from 14 residues.

The chain employs TRBV18 and TRBJ2-2; the D is unclear. This CDR3 is built from 14 residues. Germline V gene lookup returns CDR1 KGHSH and CDR2 LQKENI. V lost 3 bases to trimming and J lost 1 base, with 6 bases between them. This CDR3 reads CASSPSMNTGELFF. In DNA, the CDR3 is TGTGCCAGCTCACCCAGCATGAACACCGGGGAGCTGTTTTTT.

This clone occurred a few times. This sequence joins TRBV29-1 and TRBJ1-5; no clear D gene. This CDR3 contains 12 residues. CDR1 and CDR2 (germline): SQVTM, ANQGSEA. The V end was cut by 4 bases, the J end by 4 bases, with 8 bases between. CDR3 DNA sequence: TGCAGCGTTGTGGTCGAGAATCAGCCCCAGCATTTT. This translates into CSVVVENQPQHF.